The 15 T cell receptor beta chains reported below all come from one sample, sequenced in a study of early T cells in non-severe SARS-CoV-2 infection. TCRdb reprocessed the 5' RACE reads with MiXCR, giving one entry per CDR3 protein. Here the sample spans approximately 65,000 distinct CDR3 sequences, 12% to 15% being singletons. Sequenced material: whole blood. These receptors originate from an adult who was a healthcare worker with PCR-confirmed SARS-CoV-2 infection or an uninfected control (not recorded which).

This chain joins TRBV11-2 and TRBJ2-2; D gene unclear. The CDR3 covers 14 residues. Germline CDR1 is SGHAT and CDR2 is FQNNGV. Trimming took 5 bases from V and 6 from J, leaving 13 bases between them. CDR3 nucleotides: TGTGCCAGCAGCCCGATTAGCAAGGCCGGGGAGCTGTTTTTT. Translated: CASSPISKAGELFF. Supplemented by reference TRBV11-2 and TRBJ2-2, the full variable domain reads EAGVAQSPRYKIIEKRQSVAFWCNPISGHATLYWYQQILGQGPKLLIQFQNNGVVDDSQLPKDRFSAERLKGVDSTLKIQPAKLEDSAVYLCASSPISKAGELFFGEGSRLTVL.

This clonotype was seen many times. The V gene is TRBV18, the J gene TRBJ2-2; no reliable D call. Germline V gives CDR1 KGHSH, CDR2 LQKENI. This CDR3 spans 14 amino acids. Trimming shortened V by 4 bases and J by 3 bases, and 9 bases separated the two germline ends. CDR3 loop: CASSLLTDTGELFF. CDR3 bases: TGTGCCAGCTCACTACTTACGGACACCGGGGAGCTGTTTTTT.

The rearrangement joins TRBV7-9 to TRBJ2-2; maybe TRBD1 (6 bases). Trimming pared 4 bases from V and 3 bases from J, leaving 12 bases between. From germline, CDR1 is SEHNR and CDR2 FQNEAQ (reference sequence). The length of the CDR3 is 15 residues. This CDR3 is CASSSAQGYTGELFF. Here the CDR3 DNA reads TGTGCCAGCAGCTCCGCACAGGGATACACCGGGGAGCTGTTTTTT.

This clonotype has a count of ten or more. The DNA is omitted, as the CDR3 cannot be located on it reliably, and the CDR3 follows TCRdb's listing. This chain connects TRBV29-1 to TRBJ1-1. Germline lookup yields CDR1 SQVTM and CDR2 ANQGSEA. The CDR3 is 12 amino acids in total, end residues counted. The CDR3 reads CSVGRGNTEVFF.

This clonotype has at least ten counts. The CDR3 region has the DNA TGTGCCAGCAGCCTTAACTATGGCTACACCTTC. Its translation: CASSLNYGYTF. The chain carries TRBV3-1 and TRBJ1-2; no definite D call. V dropped 4 bases and J dropped 1 base, with 1 base sitting between them. CDR1 is LGHDT and CDR2 is YNNKEL in the germline V gene (reference sequence). The CDR3 totals 11 residues.

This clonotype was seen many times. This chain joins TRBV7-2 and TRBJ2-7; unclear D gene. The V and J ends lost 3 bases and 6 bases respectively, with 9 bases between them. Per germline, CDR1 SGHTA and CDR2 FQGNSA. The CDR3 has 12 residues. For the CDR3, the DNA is TGTGCCAGCAGCTTGCTAGGGATCGAGCAGTACTTC. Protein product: CASSLLGIEQYF.

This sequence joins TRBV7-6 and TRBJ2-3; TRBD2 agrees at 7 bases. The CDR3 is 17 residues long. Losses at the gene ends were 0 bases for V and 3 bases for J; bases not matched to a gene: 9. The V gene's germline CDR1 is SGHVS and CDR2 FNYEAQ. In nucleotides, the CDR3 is TGTGCCAGCAGCTTAGCGGGCAGGGAGCGGGGTACAGATACGCAGTATTTT. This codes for CASSLAGRERGTDTQYF.

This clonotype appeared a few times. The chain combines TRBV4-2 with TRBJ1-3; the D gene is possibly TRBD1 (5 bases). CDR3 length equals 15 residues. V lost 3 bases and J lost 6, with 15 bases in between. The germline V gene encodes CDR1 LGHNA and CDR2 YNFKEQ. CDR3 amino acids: CASSQQGRSVNTIYF. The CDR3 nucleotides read TGTGCCAGCAGCCAGCAGGGACGTTCAGTAAACACCATATATTTT.

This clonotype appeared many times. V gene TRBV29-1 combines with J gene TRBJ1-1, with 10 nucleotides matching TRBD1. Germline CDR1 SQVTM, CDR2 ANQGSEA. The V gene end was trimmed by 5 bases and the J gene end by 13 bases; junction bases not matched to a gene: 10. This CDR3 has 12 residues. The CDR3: CSVTTGGELGFF. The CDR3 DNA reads TGCAGCGTTACGACAGGGGGCGAATTAGGTTTCTTT. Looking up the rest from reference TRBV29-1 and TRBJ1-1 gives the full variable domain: SAVISQKPSRDICQRGTSLTIQCQVDSQVTMMFWYRQQPGQSLTLIATANQGSEATYESGFVIDKFPISRPNLTFSTLTVSNMSPEDSSIYLCSVTTGGELGFFGQGTRLTVV.

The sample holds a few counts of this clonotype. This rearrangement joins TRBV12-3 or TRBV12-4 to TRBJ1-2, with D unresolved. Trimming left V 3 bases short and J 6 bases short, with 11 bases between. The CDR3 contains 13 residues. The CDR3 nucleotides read TGTGCCAGCAGTTTCGGCGCCGTGGATGGCTACACCTTC. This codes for CASSFGAVDGYTF.

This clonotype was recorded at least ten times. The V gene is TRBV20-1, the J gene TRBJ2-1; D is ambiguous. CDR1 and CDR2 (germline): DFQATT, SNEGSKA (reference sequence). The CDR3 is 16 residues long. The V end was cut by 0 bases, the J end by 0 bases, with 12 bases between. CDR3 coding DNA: TGCAGTGCTAGAGACCGACGGTCCGCCTCCTACAATGAGCAGTTCTTC. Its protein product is CSARDRRSASYNEQFF.

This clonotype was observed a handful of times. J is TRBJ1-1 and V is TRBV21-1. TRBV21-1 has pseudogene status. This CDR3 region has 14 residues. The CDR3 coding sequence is TGTGCCAGCAGCGCAGTGACACTGAACACTGAAGCTTTCTTT. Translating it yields CASSAVTLNTEAFF.

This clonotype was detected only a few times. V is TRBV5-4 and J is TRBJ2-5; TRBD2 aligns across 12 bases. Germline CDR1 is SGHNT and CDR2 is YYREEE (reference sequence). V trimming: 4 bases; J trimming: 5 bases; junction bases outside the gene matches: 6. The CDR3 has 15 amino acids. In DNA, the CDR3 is TGTGCCAGCAGCACAGAGGGACTAGCGGGCGAGACCCAGTACTTC. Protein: CASSTEGLAGETQYF.

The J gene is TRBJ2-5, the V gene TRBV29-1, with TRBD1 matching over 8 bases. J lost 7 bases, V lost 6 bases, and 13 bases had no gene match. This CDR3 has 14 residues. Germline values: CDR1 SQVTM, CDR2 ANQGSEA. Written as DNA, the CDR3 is TGCAGCGTACCCCCCGGGACAGGACCGGGGACCCAGTACTTC. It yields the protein CSVPPGTGPGTQYF.

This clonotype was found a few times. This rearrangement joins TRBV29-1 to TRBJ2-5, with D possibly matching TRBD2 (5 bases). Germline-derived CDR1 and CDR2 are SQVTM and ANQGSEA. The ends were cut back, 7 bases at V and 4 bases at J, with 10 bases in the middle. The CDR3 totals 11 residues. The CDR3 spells CSAIRGETQYF. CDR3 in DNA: TGCAGCGCCATCCGGGGAGAGACCCAGTACTTC.